A single sample is the source of the 14 T cell receptor beta chains below, sequenced in a study of response to subunit inactivated influenza vaccine. TCRdb analysed the RT-PCR reads with MiXCR anew, one entry per CDR3 protein. Of more than 550,000 distinct CDR3 sequences listed, approximately 10% are singletons. This sample was shared with a second study, whose subject was T cells expressing NK-cell markers. That report adds: UMIs were included in TCR beta cDNA generated by 5'RACE template switching.

Sequencing used PBMCs from blood, obtained on the day of vaccination. These receptors all stem from a man aged 50 to 59 who received an inactivated influenza vaccine.

There are a few counts of this clonotype. The chain couples TRBV4-2 to TRBJ2-5, with 9 bases matching TRBD2. This CDR3 has 15 amino acids. CDR1 is LGHNA, CDR2 YNFKEQ, per germline. Losses at the gene ends were 0 bases for V and 5 bases for J; bases not matched to a gene: 4. In DNA, the CDR3 is TGTGCCAGCAGCCAAGATAGCGGGAGCCCGGAGACCCAGTACTTC. This encodes CASSQDSGSPETQYF.

This clonotype occurred a few times. V is TRBV6-1 and J is TRBJ1-2; D is possibly TRBD1 (5 bases). This CDR3 has 15 amino acids. Trimming removed 3 bases from V and 2 bases from J, with 13 bases in between. Germline V gene data show CDR1 as MNHNS and CDR2 as SASEGT. The CDR3 DNA reads TGTGCCAGCAGTGAGGTCGGGGCGGAAAACTATGGCTACACCTTC. It specifies CASSEVGAENYGYTF.

This clonotype was counted a few times. The rearrangement joins TRBV15 to TRBJ1-1, with D perhaps TRBD1 (5 bases). V lost 11 bases and J lost 4, with 17 bases in between. The length of the CDR3 is 13 residues. Germline loops: CDR1 LNHNV, CDR2 YYDKDF (reference sequence). CDR3 DNA: TGTGCCGCGTCGGGGTGGCAGGGCACTGAAGCTTTCTTT. Its protein is CAASGWQGTEAFF. The entire variable domain, with the rest obtained from reference TRBV15 and TRBJ1-1, is as follows: DAMVIQNPRYQVTQFGKPVTLSCSQTLNHNVMYWYQQKSSQAPKLLFHYYDKDFNNEADTPDNFQSRRPNTSFCFLDIRSPGLGDTAMYLCAASGWQGTEAFFGQGTRLTVV.

This clonotype was seen only a few times. The rearrangement joins TRBV10-3 to TRBJ2-5; 8 bases align to TRBD2. The CDR3 runs 15 residues. CDR1 and CDR2 (germline): ENHRY, SYGVKD. J gave up 1 base and V 3 bases, and 4 bases lay outside the gene matches. CDR3 sequence: CAISDGGGFQETQYF. For the CDR3, the DNA is TGTGCCATCAGTGACGGCGGGGGGTTCCAAGAGACCCAGTACTTC.

This clonotype turned up a few times. The gene calls are TRBV28 and TRBJ1-2; 7 bases line up with TRBD1. V was clipped by 3 bases and J by 6 bases; unmatched bases: 4. The germline CDR1 and CDR2 sequences are MDHEN and SYDVKM. CDR3 length: 13 residues. For the CDR3, the DNA is TGTGCCAGCAGTTTTAAGGGGGCCCATGGCTACACCTTC. Amino acids: CASSFKGAHGYTF.

CDR3 sequence (DNA): TGTGCCAGCAGCGTAGGGCTAGCGGTCCGCACAGATACGCAGTATTTT. Translation: CASSVGLAVRTDTQYF. The chain combines TRBV9 with TRBJ2-3; 7 nucleotides match TRBD2. The germline V gene has CDR1 SGDLS and CDR2 YYNGEE. There are 16 residues in the CDR3. V shed 0 bases and J 1 base; nucleotides not matched to a gene: 5. Full variable domain (missing parts from reference TRBV9 and TRBJ2-3): DSGVTQTPKHLITATGQRVTLRCSPRSGDLSVYWYQQSLDQGLQFLIQYYNGEERAKGNILERFSAQQFPDLHSELNLSSLELGDSALYFCASSVGLAVRTDTQYFGPGTRLTVL.

This clonotype occurred a few times. The CDR3 reads CASSDGTVYGYTF. For the CDR3, the DNA is TGTGCCAGCAGTGACGGGACGGTCTATGGCTACACCTTC. The V and J genes are TRBV6-2 or TRBV6-3 and TRBJ1-2; D perhaps matches TRBD1 (5 bases). CDR1 MNHEY and CDR2 SVGEGT come from the germline V gene. The CDR3 loop spans 13 amino acids. V lost 5 bases and J 4 bases, leaving 11 bases between the germline ends.

In its sample, this clonotype was seen a few times. The chain carries TRBV15 and TRBJ1-2; 10 nucleotides agree with TRBD1. The junction had 3 bases not matched to a gene; V was cut back by 4 bases and J by 4 bases. Germline V gives CDR1 LNHNV, CDR2 YYDKDF (reference sequence). The CDR3 runs to 14 residues. CDR3: CATSTDRGGYGYTF. CDR3 bases: TGTGCCACCAGCACGGACAGGGGGGGCTATGGCTACACCTTC. The full variable domain, completed using reference TRBV15 and TRBJ1-2, is DAMVIQNPRYQVTQFGKPVTLSCSQTLNHNVMYWYQQKSSQAPKLLFHYYDKDFNNEADTPDNFQSRRPNTSFCFLDIRSPGLGDTAMYLCATSTDRGGYGYTFGSGTRLTVV.

The sample holds many counts of this clonotype. The chain links TRBV12-3 or TRBV12-4 to TRBJ2-5; 8 bases are a match to TRBD2. The CDR3 spans 13 residues. V lost 3 bases to trimming and J lost 5 bases; unmatched junction nucleotides: 2. This CDR3 is CASSFRGGETQYF. The CDR3 DNA reads as TGTGCCAGCAGTTTTCGGGGGGGGGAGACCCAGTACTTC.

CDR3 in amino acids: CASSLGGGAQETQYF. DNA for the CDR3: TGTGCCAGCAGCTTAGGAGGGGGGGCCCAAGAGACCCAGTACTTC. V is TRBV7-9 and J is TRBJ2-5; possibly TRBD2 for D (7 bases). The CDR3 covers 15 residues. Germline V CDR1 and CDR2: SEHNR, FQNEAQ (reference sequence). V was cut by 1 base and J by 1 base, with 10 bases left in between.

This chain joins TRBV20-1 and TRBJ1-2; the D is unclear. This CDR3 contains 12 residues. CDR1 and CDR2 from the germline V gene are DFQATT and SNEGSKA (reference sequence). The CDR3 DNA follows: TGCAGCCCCGGACGTTCTAACTATGGCTACACCTTC. Protein product: CSPGRSNYGYTF.

In this sample, this clonotype turned up a few times. The chain employs TRBV7-9 and TRBJ2-3, with D possibly being TRBD1 (5 bases). This CDR3 has 14 residues. The V gene's germline CDR1 is SEHNR and CDR2 FQNEAQ (reference sequence). V gave up 5 bases and J gave up 6 bases, with 15 bases separating them. CDR3 DNA: TGTGCCAGCAGCCCCGAGTGGGGCCGGGATACGCAGTATTTT. Protein product: CASSPEWGRDTQYF.

The rearrangement joins TRBV9 to TRBJ2-7; possibly TRBD1 for D (5 bases). The CDR3 length is 16 residues. CDR1 and CDR2 from the germline V gene are SGDLS and YYNGEE. V was clipped by 0 bases and J by 2 bases, with 15 bases between them. The CDR3 is CASSVAPRQSPYEQYF. The CDR3 DNA is TGTGCCAGCAGCGTAGCTCCCCGACAGAGCCCCTACGAGCAGTACTTC.

This clonotype was found a few times. In DNA, the CDR3 is TGTGCCAGCAGCGAAATAGGGACTAGCGGGAAGTCTAGCACAGATACGCAGTATTTT. Amino acids: CASSEIGTSGKSSTDTQYF. The chain couples TRBV7-3 to TRBJ2-3; 13 nucleotides agree with TRBD2. The germline CDR1 and CDR2 sequences are SGHTA and FQGTGA. The length of the CDR3 is 19 residues. J was trimmed by 0 bases and V by 5 bases; bases with no gene match: 11.